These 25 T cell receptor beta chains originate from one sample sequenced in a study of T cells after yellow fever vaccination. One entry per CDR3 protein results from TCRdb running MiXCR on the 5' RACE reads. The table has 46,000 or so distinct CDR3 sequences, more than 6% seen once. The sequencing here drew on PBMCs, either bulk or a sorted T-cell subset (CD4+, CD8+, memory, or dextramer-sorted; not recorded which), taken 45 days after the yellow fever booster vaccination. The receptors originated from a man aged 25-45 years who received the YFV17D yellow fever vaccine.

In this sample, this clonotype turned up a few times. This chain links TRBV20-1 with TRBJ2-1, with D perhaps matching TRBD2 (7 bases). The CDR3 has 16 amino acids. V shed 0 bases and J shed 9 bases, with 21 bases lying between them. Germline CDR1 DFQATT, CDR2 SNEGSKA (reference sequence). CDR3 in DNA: TGCAGTGCTAGAGATGGCGGATTGGCGGGGGCGAGTGAGCAGTTCTTC. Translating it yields CSARDGGLAGASEQFF.

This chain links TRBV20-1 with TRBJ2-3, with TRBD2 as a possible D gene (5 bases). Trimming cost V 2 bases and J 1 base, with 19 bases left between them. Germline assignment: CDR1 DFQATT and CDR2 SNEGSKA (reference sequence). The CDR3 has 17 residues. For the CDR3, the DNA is TGCAGTGCTAGAAGTTTTACTAGTACCCAAGGCACAGATACGCAGTATTTT. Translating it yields CSARSFTSTQGTDTQYF.

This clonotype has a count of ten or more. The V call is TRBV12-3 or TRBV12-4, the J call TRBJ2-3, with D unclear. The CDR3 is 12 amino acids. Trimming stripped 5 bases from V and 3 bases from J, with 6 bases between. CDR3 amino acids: CASSVTTDTQYF. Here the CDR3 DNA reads TGTGCCAGCAGTGTTACTACAGATACGCAGTATTTT.

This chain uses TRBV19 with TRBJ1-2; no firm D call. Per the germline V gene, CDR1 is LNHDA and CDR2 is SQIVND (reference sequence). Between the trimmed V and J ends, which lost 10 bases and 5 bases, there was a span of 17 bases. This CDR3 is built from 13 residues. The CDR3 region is CATSSRALYGYTF. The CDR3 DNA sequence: TGTGCCACCTCGAGTAGGGCACTATATGGCTACACCTTC.

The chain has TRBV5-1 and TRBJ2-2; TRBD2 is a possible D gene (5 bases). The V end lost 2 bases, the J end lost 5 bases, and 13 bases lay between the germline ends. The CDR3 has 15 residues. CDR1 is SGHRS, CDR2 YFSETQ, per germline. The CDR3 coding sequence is TGCGCCAGCAGCTTACCAGGAGGAGGAACCGGGGAGCTGTTTTTT. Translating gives CASSLPGGGTGELFF.

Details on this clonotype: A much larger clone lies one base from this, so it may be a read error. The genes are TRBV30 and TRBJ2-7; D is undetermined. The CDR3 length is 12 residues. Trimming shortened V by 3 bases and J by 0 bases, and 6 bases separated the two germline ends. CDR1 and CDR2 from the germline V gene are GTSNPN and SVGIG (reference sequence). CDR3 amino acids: CAWSRRSYEQYF. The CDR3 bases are TGTGCCTGGAGCCGGCGCTCCTACGAGCAGTACTTC.

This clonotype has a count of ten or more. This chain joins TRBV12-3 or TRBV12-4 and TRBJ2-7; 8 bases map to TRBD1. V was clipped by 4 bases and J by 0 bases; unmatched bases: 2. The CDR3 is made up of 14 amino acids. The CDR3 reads CASSWTGSSYEQYF. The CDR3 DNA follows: TGTGCCAGCAGTTGGACAGGGAGCTCCTACGAGCAGTACTTC.

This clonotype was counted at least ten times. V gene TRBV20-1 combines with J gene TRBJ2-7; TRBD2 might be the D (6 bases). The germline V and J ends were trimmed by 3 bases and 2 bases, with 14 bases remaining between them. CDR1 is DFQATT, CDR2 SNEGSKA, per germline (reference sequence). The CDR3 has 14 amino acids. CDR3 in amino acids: CSARPRGKTYEQYF. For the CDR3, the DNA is TGCAGTGCTAGGCCCCGCGGGAAAACCTACGAGCAGTACTTC.

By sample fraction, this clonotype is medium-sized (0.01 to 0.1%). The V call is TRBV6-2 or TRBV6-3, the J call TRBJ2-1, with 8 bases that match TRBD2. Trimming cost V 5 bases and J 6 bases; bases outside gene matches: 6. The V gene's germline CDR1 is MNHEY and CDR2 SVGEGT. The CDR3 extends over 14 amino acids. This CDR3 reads CASSPGGPVNEQFF. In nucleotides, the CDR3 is TGTGCCAGCAGTCCGGGAGGGCCGGTCAATGAGCAGTTCTTC.

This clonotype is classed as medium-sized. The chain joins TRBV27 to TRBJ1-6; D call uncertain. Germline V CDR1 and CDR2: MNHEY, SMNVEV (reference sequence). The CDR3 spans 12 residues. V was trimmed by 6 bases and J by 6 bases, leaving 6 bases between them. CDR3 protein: CASSWVNSPLHF. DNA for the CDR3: TGTGCCAGCAGCTGGGTTAATTCACCCCTCCACTTT.

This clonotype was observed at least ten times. CDR3 nucleotides: TGTGCCAGCATACGAGGGGGCACCGGGGAGCTGTTTTTT. Translation: CASIRGGTGELFF. J is TRBJ2-2 and V is TRBV12-3 or TRBV12-4; a possible D gene is TRBD1 (6 bases). The V and J ends lost 7 bases and 4 bases respectively, with 10 bases between them. The CDR3 is 13 residues long.

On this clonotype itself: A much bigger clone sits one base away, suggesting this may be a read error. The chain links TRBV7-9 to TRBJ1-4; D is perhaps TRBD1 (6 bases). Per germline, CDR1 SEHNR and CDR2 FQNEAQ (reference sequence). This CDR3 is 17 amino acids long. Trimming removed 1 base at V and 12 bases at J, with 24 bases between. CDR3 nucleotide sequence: TGTGCCAGCAGCTTAGACCAGAGGGGGGTTATTCCCCCAGAACTGTTTTTT. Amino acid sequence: CASSLDQRGVIPPELFF.

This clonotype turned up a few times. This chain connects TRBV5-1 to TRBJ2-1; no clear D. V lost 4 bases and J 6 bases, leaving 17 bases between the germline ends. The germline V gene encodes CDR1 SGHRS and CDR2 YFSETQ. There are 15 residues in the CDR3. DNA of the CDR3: TGCGCCAGCAGCACTTCTCGATTACCGGTCAATGAGCAGTTCTTC. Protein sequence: CASSTSRLPVNEQFF.

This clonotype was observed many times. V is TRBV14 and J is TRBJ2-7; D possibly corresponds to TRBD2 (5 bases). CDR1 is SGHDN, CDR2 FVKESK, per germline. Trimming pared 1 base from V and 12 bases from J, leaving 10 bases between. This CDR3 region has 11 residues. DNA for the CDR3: TGTGCCAGCAGCCAAGCCGGGAAACGGTACTTC. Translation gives CASSQAGKRYF.

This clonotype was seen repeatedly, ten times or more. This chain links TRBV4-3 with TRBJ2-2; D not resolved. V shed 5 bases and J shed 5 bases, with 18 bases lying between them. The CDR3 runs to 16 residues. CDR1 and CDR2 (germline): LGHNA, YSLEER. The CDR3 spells CASSGDGSRRTGELFF. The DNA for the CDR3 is TGCGCCAGCAGCGGCGACGGGTCGAGAAGGACCGGGGAGCTGTTTTTT.

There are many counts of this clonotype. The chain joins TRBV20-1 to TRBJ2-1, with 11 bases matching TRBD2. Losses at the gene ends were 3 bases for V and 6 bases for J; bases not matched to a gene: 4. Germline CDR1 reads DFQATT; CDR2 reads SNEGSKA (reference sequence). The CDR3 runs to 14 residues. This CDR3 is CSARATSGSNEQFF. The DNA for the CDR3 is TGCAGTGCTAGGGCAACTAGCGGGAGCAATGAGCAGTTCTTC.

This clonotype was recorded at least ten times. The CDR3 region is CSAGRTGEKTQYF. CDR3 coding DNA: TGCAGTGCTGGTCGGACAGGGGAAAAGACCCAGTACTTC. This chain links TRBV20-1 with TRBJ2-5; TRBD1 aligns across 9 bases. Germline lookup yields CDR1 DFQATT and CDR2 SNEGSKA (reference sequence). V was pared by 5 bases and J by 6 bases, with 7 bases of the junction left unmatched. The CDR3 length is 13 residues.

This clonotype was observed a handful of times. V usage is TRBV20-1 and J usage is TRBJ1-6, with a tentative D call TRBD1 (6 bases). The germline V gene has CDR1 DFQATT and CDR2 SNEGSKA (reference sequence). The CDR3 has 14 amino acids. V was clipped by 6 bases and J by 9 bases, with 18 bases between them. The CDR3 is CSATIDRNGSPLHF. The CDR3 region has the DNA TGCAGTGCGACAATAGACAGGAATGGTTCACCCCTCCACTTT.

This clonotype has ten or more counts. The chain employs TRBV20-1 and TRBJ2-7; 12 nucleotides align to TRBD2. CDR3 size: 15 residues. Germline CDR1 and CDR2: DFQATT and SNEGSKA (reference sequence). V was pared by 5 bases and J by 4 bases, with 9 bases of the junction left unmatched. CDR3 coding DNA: TGCAGTGCTGTTCTAGCGGGAGGGCCTGGATACGAGCAGTACTTC. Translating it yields CSAVLAGGPGYEQYF.

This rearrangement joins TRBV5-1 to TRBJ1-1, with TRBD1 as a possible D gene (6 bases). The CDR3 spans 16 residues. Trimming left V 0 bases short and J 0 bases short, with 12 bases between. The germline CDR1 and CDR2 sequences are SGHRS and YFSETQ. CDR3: CASSLVGTHLNTEAFF. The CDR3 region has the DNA TGCGCCAGCAGCTTGGTCGGGACACATCTGAACACTGAAGCTTTCTTT.

This chain's CDR3 is CSAPPGTGGEETQYF. DNA for the CDR3: TGCAGTGCTCCCCCCGGGACAGGGGGCGAGGAGACCCAGTACTTC. The V call is TRBV20-1, the J call TRBJ2-5; 12 bases are a match to TRBD1. The CDR3 length is 15 residues. Germline assignment: CDR1 DFQATT and CDR2 SNEGSKA (reference sequence). The V gene end was trimmed by 5 bases and the J gene end by 5 bases; junction bases not matched to a gene: 9.

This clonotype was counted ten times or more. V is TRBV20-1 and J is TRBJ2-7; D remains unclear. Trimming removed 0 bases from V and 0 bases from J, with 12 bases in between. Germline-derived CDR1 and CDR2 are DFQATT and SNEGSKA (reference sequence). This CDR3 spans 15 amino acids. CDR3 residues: CSARDLGIPSYEQYF. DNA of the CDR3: TGCAGTGCTAGAGATCTAGGGATCCCCTCCTACGAGCAGTACTTC.

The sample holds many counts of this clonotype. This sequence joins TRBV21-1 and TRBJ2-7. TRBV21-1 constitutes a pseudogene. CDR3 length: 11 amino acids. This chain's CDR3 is CASSTFDGQYF. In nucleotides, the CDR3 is TGTGCCAGCAGCACCTTTGACGGGCAGTACTTC.

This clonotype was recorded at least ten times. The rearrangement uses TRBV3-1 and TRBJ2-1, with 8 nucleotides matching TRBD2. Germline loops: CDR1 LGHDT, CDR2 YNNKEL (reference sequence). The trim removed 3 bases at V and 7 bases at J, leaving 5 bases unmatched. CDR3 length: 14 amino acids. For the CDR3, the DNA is TGTGCCAGCAGCCACGTGGGCGGGAGGAATGAGCAGTTCTTC. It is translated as CASSHVGGRNEQFF.

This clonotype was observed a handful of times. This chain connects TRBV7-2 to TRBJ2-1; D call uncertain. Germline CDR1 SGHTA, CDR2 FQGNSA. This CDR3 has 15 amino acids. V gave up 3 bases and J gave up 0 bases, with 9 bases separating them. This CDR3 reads CASSFDHRSYNEQFF. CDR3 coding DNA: TGTGCCAGCAGCTTTGACCACCGCTCCTACAATGAGCAGTTCTTC.